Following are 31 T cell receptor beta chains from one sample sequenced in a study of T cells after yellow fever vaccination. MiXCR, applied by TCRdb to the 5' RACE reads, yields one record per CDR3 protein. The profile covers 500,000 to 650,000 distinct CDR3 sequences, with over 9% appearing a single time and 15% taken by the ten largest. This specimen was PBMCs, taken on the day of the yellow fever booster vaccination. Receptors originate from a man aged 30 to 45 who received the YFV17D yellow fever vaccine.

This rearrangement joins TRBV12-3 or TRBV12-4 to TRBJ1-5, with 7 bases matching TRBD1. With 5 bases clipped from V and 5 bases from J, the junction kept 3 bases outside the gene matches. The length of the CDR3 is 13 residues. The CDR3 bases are TGTGCCAGCAGTGTACAGGGGTATCAGCCCCAGCATTTT. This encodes CASSVQGYQPQHF.

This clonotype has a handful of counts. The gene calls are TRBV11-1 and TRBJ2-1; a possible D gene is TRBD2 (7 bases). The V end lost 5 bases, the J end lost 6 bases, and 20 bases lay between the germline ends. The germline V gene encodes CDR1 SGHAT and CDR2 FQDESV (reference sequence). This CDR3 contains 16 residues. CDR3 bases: TGTGCCAGCAGCGAGTGGGGGCGGGAGTGGGTCAATGAGCAGTTCTTC. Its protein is CASSEWGREWVNEQFF.

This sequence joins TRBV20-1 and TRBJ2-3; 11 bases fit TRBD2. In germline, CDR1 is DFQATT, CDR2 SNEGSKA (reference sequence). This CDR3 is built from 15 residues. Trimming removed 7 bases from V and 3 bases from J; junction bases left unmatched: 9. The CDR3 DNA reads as TGCAGTGGAGCGTCAGTAGCGGGAGGGACAGATACGCAGTATTTT. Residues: CSGASVAGGTDTQYF.

This CDR3 reads CSASLRAGYTGELFF. In nucleotides, the CDR3 is TGCAGTGCTAGCTTGCGAGCGGGATACACCGGGGAGCTGTTTTTT. The chain links TRBV20-1 to TRBJ2-2; 7 bases are a match to TRBD2. Germline V gives CDR1 DFQATT, CDR2 SNEGSKA (reference sequence). V was clipped by 3 bases and J by 3 bases; unmatched bases: 7. The CDR3 extends over 15 amino acids.

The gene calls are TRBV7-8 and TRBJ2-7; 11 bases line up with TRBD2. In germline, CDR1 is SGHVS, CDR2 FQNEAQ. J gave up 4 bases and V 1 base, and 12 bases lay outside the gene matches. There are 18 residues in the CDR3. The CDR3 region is CASSLVGLAGSGGYEQYF. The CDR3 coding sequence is TGTGCCAGCAGCTTAGTAGGACTAGCGGGCTCTGGAGGTTACGAGCAGTACTTC.

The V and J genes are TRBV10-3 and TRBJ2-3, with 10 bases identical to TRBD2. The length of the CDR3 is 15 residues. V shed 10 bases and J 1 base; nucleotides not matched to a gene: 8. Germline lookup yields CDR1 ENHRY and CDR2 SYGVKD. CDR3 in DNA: TGTGCCACCAGATCTGGGACTAGCGGCACAGATACGCAGTATTTT. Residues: CATRSGTSGTDTQYF.

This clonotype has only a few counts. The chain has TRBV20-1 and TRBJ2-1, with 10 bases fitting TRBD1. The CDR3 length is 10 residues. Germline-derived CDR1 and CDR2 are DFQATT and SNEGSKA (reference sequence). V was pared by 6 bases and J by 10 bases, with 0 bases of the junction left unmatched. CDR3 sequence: CSAGQGEQFF. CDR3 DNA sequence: TGCAGTGCGGGACAGGGGGAGCAGTTCTTC.

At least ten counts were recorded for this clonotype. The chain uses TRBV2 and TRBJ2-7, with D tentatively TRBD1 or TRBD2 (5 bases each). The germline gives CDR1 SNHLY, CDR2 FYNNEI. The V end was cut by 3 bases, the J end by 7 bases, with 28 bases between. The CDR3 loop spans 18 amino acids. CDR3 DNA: TGTGCCAGCAGTGATTTCGCAGGGCCAAACACCGGGAAGGGGGAGCAGTACTTC. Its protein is CASSDFAGPNTGKGEQYF.

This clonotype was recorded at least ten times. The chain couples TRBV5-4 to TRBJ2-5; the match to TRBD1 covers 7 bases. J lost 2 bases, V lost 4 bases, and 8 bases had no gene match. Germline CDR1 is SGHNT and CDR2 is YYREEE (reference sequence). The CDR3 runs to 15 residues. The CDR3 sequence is CASSLNKGAQETQYF. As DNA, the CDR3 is TGTGCCAGCAGCCTAAATAAGGGGGCTCAAGAGACCCAGTACTTC. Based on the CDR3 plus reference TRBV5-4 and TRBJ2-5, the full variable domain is ETGVTQSPTHLIKTRGQQVTLRCSSQSGHNTVSWYQQALGQGPQFIFQYYREEENGRGNFPPRFSGLQFPNYSSELNVNALELDDSALYLCASSLNKGAQETQYFGPGTRLLVL.

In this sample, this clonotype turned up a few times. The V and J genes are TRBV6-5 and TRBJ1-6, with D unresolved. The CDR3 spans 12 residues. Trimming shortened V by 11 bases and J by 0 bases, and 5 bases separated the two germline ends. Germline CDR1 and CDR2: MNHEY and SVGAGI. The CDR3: CAARSYNSPLHF. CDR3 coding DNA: TGTGCCGCACGCTCCTATAATTCACCCCTCCACTTT.

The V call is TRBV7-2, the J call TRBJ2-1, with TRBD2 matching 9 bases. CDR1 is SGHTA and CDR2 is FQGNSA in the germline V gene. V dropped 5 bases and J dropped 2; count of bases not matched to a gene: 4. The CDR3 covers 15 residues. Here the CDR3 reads CASSETSGAYNEQFF. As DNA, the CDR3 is TGTGCCAGCAGCGAGACTAGCGGCGCCTACAATGAGCAGTTCTTC.

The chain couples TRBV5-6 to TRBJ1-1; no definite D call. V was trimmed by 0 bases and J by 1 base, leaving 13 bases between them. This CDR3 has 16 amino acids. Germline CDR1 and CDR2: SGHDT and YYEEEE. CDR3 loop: CASSLGRRMANTEAFF. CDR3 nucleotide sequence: TGTGCCAGCAGCTTGGGAAGGAGAATGGCGAACACTGAAGCTTTCTTT. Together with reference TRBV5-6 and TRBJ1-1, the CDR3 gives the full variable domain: DAGVTQSPTHLIKTRGQQVTLRCSPKSGHDTVSWYQQALGQGPQFIFQYYEEEERQRGNFPDRFSGHQFPNYSSELNVNALLLGDSALYLCASSLGRRMANTEAFFGQGTRLTVV.

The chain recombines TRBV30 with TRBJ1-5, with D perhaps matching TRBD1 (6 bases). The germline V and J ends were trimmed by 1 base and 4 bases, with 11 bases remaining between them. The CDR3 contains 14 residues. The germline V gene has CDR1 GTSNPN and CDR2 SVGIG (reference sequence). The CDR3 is CAWSDGTYNQPQHF. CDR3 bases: TGTGCCTGGAGTGACGGGACATATAATCAGCCCCAGCATTTT.

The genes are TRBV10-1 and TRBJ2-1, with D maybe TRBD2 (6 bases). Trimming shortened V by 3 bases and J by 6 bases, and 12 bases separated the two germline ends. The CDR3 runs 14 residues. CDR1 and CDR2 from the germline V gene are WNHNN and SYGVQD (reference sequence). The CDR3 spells CASSEISGSNEQFF. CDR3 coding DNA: TGCGCCAGCAGTGAAATTAGCGGTAGCAATGAGCAGTTCTTC.

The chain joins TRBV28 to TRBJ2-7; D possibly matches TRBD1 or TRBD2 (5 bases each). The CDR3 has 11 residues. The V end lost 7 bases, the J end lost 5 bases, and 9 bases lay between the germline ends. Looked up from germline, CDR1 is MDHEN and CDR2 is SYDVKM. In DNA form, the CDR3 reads TGTGCCAGCACCTGGGGGAACGAGCAGTACTTC. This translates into CASTWGNEQYF. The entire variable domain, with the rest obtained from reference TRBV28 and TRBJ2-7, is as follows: DVKVTQSSRYLVKRTGEKVFLECVQDMDHENMFWYRQDPGLGLRLIYFSYDVKMKEKGDIPEGYSVSREKKERFSLILESASTNQTSMYLCASTWGNEQYFGPGTRLTVT.

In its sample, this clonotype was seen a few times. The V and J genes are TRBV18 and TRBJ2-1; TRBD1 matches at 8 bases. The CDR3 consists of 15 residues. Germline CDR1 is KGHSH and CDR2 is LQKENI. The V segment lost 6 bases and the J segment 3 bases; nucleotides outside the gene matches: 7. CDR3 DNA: TGTGCCAGCTCGCCAGCCGGGACAGGCTACAATGAGCAGTTCTTC. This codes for CASSPAGTGYNEQFF.

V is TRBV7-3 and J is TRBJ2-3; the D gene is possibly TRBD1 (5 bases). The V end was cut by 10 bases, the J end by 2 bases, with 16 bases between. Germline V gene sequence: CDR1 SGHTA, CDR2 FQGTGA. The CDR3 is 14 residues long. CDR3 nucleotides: TGTGCCATAACGAGATTAGGGGCCACAGATACGCAGTATTTT. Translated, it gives CAITRLGATDTQYF.

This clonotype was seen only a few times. The CDR3 DNA reads TGCGCCAGCAGCTTGGGCGGGGTGGAAGAGCAGTACTTC. Translating gives CASSLGGVEEQYF. This chain links TRBV5-1 with TRBJ2-7; D is possibly TRBD2 (6 bases). CDR1 SGHRS and CDR2 YFSETQ come from the germline V gene. The CDR3 totals 13 residues. V was shortened by 0 bases and J by 7 bases, with 11 bases between the two germline ends.

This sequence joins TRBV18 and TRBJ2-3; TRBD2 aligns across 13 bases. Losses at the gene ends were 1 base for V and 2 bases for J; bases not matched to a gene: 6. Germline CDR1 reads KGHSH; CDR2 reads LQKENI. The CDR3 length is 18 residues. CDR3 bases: TGTGCCAGCTCACCACGGACGGGACTAGCGGGAAACACAGATACGCAGTATTTT. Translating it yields CASSPRTGLAGNTDTQYF.

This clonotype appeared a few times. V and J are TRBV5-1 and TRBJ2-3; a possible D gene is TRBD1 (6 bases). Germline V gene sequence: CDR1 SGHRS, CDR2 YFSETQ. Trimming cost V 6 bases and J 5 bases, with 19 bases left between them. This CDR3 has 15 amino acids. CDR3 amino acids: CASNLSGEPEDTQYF. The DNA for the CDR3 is TGCGCCAGCAATCTTTCAGGGGAGCCAGAAGATACGCAGTATTTT.

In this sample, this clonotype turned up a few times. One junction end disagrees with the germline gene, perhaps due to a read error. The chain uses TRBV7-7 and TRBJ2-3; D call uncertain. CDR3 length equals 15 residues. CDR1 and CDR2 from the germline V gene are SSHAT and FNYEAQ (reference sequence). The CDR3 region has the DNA TGTGCTAGCAGCCCGAGCGAGCTGGAATGGGGTACGCAGTATTTT. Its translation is CASSPSELEWGTQYF.

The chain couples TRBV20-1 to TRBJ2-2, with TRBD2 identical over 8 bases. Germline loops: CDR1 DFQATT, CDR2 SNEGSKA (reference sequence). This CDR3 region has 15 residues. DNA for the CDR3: TGCAGCTGGGGACGGGCTAGCGGGTTCACCGGGGAGCTGTTTTTT. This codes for CSWGRASGFTGELFF.

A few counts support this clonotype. The CDR3 here is CATSRDRVEQYF. For the CDR3, the DNA is TGTGCCACCAGCAGGGACAGGGTCGAGCAGTACTTC. The chain uses TRBV15 and TRBJ2-7, with 8 bases aligning to TRBD1. Germline CDR1 is LNHNV and CDR2 is YYDKDF (reference sequence). This CDR3 is 12 amino acids long. V lost 3 bases to trimming and J lost 6 bases; unmatched junction nucleotides: 1.

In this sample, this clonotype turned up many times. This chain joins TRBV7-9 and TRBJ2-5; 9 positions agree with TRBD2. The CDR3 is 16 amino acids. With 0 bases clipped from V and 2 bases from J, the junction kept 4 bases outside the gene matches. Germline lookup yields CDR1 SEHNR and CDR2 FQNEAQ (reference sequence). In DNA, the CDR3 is TGTGCCAGCAGCTTAGCTGGGCTAGCGGGACAAGAGACCCAGTACTTC. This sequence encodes CASSLAGLAGQETQYF.

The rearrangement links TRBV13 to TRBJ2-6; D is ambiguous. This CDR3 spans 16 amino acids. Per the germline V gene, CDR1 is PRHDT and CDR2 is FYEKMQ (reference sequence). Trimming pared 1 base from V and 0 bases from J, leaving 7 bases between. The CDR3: CASSLAVFSGANVLTF. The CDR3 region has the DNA TGTGCCAGCAGCTTAGCGGTCTTCTCTGGGGCCAACGTCCTGACTTTC. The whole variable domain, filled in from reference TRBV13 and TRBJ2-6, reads AAGVIQSPRHLIKEKRETATLKCYPIPRHDTVYWYQQGPGQDPQFLISFYEKMQSDKGSIPDRFSAQQFSDYHSELNMSSLELGDSALYFCASSLAVFSGANVLTFGAGSRLTVL.

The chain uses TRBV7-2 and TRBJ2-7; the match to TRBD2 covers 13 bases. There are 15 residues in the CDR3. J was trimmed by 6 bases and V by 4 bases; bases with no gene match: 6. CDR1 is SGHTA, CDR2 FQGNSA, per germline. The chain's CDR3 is CASSSGTSGTSEQYF. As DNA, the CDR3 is TGTGCCAGCAGCTCCGGGACTAGCGGGACGTCCGAGCAGTACTTC.

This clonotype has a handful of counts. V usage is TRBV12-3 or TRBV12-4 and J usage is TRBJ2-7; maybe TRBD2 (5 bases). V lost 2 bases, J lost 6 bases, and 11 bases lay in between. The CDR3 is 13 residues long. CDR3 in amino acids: CASSLWTGSEQYF. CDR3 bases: TGTGCCAGCAGTTTATGGACGGGATCCGAGCAGTACTTC.

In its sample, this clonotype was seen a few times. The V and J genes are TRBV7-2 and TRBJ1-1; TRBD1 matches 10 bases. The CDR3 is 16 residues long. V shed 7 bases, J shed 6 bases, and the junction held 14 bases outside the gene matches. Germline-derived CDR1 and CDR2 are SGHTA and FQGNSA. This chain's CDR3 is CASTSLYGQGEAEAFF. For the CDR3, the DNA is TGTGCCAGCACCTCCCTGTACGGACAGGGGGAAGCTGAAGCTTTCTTT.

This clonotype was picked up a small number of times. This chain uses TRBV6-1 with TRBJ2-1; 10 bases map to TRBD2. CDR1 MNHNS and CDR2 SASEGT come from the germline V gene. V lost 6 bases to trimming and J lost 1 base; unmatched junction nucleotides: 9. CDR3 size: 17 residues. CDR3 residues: CASSSKREGGSYNEQFF. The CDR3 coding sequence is TGTGCCAGCAGCTCTAAGCGGGAGGGCGGTTCCTACAATGAGCAGTTCTTC.

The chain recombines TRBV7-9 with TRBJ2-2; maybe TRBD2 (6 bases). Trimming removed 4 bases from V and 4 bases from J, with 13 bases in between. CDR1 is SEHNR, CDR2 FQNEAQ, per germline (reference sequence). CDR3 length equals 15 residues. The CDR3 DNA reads TGTGCCAGCAGCTCTACCGTGGGGGGCACCGGGGAGCTGTTTTTT. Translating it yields CASSSTVGGTGELFF.

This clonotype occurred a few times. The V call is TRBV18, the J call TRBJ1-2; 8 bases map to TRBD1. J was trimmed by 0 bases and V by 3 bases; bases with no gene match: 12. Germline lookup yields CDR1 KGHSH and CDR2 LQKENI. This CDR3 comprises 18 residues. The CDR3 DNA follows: TGTGCCAGCTCACCCACCCTTAGGGGACAGGAATCTAACTATGGCTACACCTTC. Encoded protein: CASSPTLRGQESNYGYTF.